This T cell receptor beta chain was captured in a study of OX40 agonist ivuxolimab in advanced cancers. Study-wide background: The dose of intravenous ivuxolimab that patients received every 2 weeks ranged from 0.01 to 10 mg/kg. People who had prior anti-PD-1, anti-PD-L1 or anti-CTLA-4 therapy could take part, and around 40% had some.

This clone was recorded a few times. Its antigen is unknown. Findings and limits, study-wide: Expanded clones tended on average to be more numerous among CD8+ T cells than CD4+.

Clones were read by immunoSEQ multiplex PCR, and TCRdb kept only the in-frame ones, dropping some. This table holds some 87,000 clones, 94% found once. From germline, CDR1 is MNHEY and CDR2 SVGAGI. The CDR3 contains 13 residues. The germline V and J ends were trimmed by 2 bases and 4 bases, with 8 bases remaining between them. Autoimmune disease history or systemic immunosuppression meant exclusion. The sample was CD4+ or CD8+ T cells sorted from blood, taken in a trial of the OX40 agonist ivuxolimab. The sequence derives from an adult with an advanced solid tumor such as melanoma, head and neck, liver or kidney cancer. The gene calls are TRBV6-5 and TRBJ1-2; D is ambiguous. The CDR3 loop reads CASSYASTYGYTF. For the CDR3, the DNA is TGTGCCAGCAGTTACGCCAGCACCTATGGCTACACCTTC.